The 20 T cell receptor beta chains listed next were all sequenced from one sample in a study of blood T cells in healthy people across ages. The second PCR ran roughly 6 to 11 cycles with a sample-barcoded 5' primer and J-beta primers. TCRdb reprocessed the 5' RACE reads with MiXCR, giving one entry per CDR3 protein. The sample gives approximately 2,000,000 distinct CDR3 sequences, more than 35% of which show up once; approximately 22% is in the top ten. The specimen sequenced was blood. The receptors originated from a human donor in good health.

The table lists this clonotype with a few counts. The rearrangement uses TRBV5-1 and TRBJ2-5, with a weak D call TRBD2 (6 bases). TRBJ2-7 explains the end of the DNA better; the J call may be wrong. Per germline, CDR1 SGHRS and CDR2 YFSETQ. The CDR3 runs 15 residues. The CDR3 reads CASRVIGRRDYEQYF. As DNA, the CDR3 is TGCGCCAGCAGGGTGATAGGGAGGAGAGACTACGAGCAGTACTTC.

In this sample, this clonotype turned up a few times. The V gene is TRBV7-9, the J gene TRBJ1-2; TRBD1 agrees at 8 bases. With V trimmed by 3 bases and J by 6 bases, 6 bases remained unmatched. The CDR3 loop spans 14 amino acids. Looked up from germline, CDR1 is SEHNR and CDR2 is FQNEAQ (reference sequence). The DNA of the CDR3 is TGTGCCAGCAGCTTGGTTGCAGGGGGCGATGGCTACACCTTC. As protein: CASSLVAGGDGYTF.

The gene calls are TRBV9 and TRBJ2-3; D possibly corresponds to TRBD1 (6 bases). This CDR3 spans 16 amino acids. The germline gives CDR1 SGDLS, CDR2 YYNGEE. V was cut by 0 bases and J by 3 bases, with 14 bases left in between. CDR3 nucleotides: TGTGCCAGCAGCGTAGAAGAGGGACACCAAACAGATACGCAGTATTTT. Encoded protein: CASSVEEGHQTDTQYF.

This chain links TRBV4-1 with TRBJ1-4, with D possibly being TRBD1 (6 bases). Germline loops: CDR1 MGHRA, CDR2 YSYEKL. The CDR3 consists of 15 residues. V gave up 6 bases and J gave up 7 bases, with 18 bases separating them. For the CDR3, the DNA is TGCGCCAGCAGTCCCGCGGGGGGGCTGGTTGAAAAACTGTTTTTT. The encoded protein is CASSPAGGLVEKLFF.

V gene TRBV6-5 combines with J gene TRBJ1-1; TRBD1 matches at 10 bases. The ends lost 0 bases at V and 6 bases at J; junction bases unmatched: 7. CDR1 is MNHEY and CDR2 is SVGAGI in the germline V gene. The CDR3 contains 16 residues. This CDR3 reads CASSYSKGQGRPEAFF. CDR3 coding DNA: TGTGCCAGCAGTTACTCGAAGGGACAGGGGAGGCCTGAAGCTTTCTTT.

V is TRBV7-2 and J is TRBJ2-3; either TRBD1 or TRBD2 may fit D (7 bases each). Germline lookup yields CDR1 SGHTA and CDR2 FQGNSA. The CDR3 totals 18 residues. V lost 5 bases to trimming and J lost 0 bases, with 21 bases between them. The CDR3 spells CASSISGGGFSSTDTQYF. The CDR3 DNA reads as TGTGCCAGCAGCATATCAGGGGGAGGGTTCTCTAGCACAGATACGCAGTATTTT.

The chain is built from TRBV11-2 and TRBJ2-1; 8 positions agree with TRBD2. Per germline, CDR1 SGHAT and CDR2 FQNNGV. The CDR3 is 19 residues long. The trim removed 0 bases at V and 1 base at J, leaving 11 bases unmatched. CDR3 in amino acids: CASSLEGSGTLRSYNEQFF. CDR3 nucleotides: TGTGCCAGCAGCTTAGAGGGTAGCGGGACCCTTCGGTCCTACAATGAGCAGTTCTTC.

This clonotype has just a few counts. The chain combines TRBV12-3 or TRBV12-4 with TRBJ2-5; D unresolved. This CDR3 is 13 amino acids long. V was shortened by 6 bases and J by 11 bases, with 19 bases between the two germline ends. The CDR3 spells CASSYTSRGEQYF. The CDR3 region has the DNA TGTGCCAGCAGCTATACGTCCCGTGGTGAGCAGTACTTC.

This clonotype turned up a few times. The chain joins TRBV20-1 to TRBJ2-7; 10 nucleotides line up with TRBD2. Germline V gene lookup returns CDR1 DFQATT and CDR2 SNEGSKA (reference sequence). Unmatched junction bases numbered 6, after V lost 7 bases and J lost 0 bases. The CDR3 sequence is 14 residues long. The CDR3 loop is CSDLRLAGSYEQYF. As DNA, the CDR3 is TGCAGTGACTTAAGACTAGCGGGCTCCTACGAGCAGTACTTC.

This chain connects TRBV10-3 to TRBJ1-2, with a tentative D call TRBD1 (5 bases). Germline values: CDR1 ENHRY, CDR2 SYGVKD. The CDR3 spans 13 residues. V lost 0 bases and J 5 bases, leaving 7 bases between the germline ends. The CDR3, as DNA: TGTGCCATCAGTGAGTCGGGGCCTTATGGCTACACCTTC. It yields the protein CAISESGPYGYTF.

V usage is TRBV2 and J usage is TRBJ2-7; D is perhaps TRBD1 or TRBD2 (5 bases each). From germline, CDR1 is SNHLY and CDR2 FYNNEI. The CDR3 extends over 16 amino acids. V dropped 4 bases and J dropped 3 bases, with 19 bases sitting between them. This chain's CDR3 is CASSVRDQAKFYEQYF. DNA for the CDR3: TGTGCCAGCAGTGTCCGGGACCAAGCTAAATTCTACGAGCAGTACTTC. Full variable domain (remainder filled in from reference TRBV2 and TRBJ2-7): EPEVTQTPSHQVTQMGQEVILRCVPISNHLYFYWYRQILGQKVEFLVSFYNNEISEKSEIFDDQFSVERPDGSNFTLKIRSTKLEDSAMYFCASSVRDQAKFYEQYFGPGTRLTVT.

V is TRBV18 and J is TRBJ1-2, with 10 bases aligning to TRBD1. The V gene end was trimmed by 3 bases and the J gene end by 2 bases; junction bases not matched to a gene: 6. This CDR3 comprises 16 residues. CDR1 is KGHSH, CDR2 LQKENI, per germline. In DNA, the CDR3 is TGTGCCAGCTCACCCGGGACAGGGGCCACAAACTATGGCTACACCTTC. Protein: CASSPGTGATNYGYTF.

V gene TRBV20-1 combines with J gene TRBJ1-5, with D tentatively TRBD1 (6 bases). Germline lookup yields CDR1 DFQATT and CDR2 SNEGSKA (reference sequence). CDR3 length: 14 residues. Trimming pared 0 bases from V and 4 bases from J, leaving 10 bases between. Written as DNA, the CDR3 is TGCAGTGCTAGAGATCCGACAGGTAATCAGCCCCAGCATTTT. It yields the protein CSARDPTGNQPQHF.

V and J are TRBV10-3 and TRBJ1-5, with D perhaps TRBD1 (6 bases). Deletions cut 10 bases from V and 0 bases from J, with 19 bases between. Germline values: CDR1 ENHRY, CDR2 SYGVKD. The CDR3 length is 16 residues. CDR3: CATRRQDTYSNQPQHF. CDR3 DNA: TGTGCCACCCGACGACAGGATACATATAGCAATCAGCCCCAGCATTTT.

The chain employs TRBV20-1 and TRBJ2-1; TRBD1 matches 7 bases. CDR3 length: 13 residues. V shed 6 bases, J shed 10 bases, and the junction held 12 bases outside the gene matches. The germline gives CDR1 DFQATT, CDR2 SNEGSKA (reference sequence). The CDR3 is CSATGTASYEQFF. The CDR3 coding sequence is TGCAGTGCCACCGGGACAGCTTCCTACGAGCAGTTCTTC.

This clonotype was seen a handful of times. The rearrangement uses TRBV9 and TRBJ1-1; D perhaps matches TRBD1 (6 bases). Trimming took off 4 bases at V and 1 base at J, with 14 bases between the two ends. Germline CDR1 is SGDLS and CDR2 is YYNGEE. The CDR3 runs 15 residues. The CDR3 DNA reads TGTGCCAGCAGCCCAACGAGGGGGGCGAACACTGAAGCTTTCTTT. It encodes CASSPTRGANTEAFF.

V usage is TRBV12-3 or TRBV12-4 and J usage is TRBJ2-3; 8 bases agree with TRBD2. The CDR3 spans 16 residues. The V segment lost 3 bases and the J segment 2 bases; nucleotides outside the gene matches: 7. The CDR3 nucleotides read TGTGCCAGCAGTTTTTGGCGGGGGGTGTCCACAGATACGCAGTATTTT. Translation: CASSFWRGVSTDTQYF.

The chain joins TRBV21-1 to TRBJ2-7; no check of the table's D call, TRBD1, against the DNA was made. TRBV21-1 is a known pseudogene. This CDR3 spans 16 amino acids. CDR3 sequence: CAGSRPRDRCSYEQYF. Here the CDR3 DNA reads TGTGCCGGCAGCAGACCCCGGGACAGATGCTCCTACGAGCAGTACTTC.

This clonotype was picked up a small number of times. The chain combines TRBV5-1 with TRBJ2-1; 8 positions match TRBD1. Trimming at V came to 2 bases and at J to 5 bases, leaving 3 bases not matched to a gene. The CDR3 loop spans 14 amino acids. The V gene's germline CDR1 is SGHRS and CDR2 YFSETQ. As DNA, the CDR3 is TGCGCCAGCAGCTTCCAGGGGGCGGACAATGAGCAGTTCTTC. Translation: CASSFQGADNEQFF.

The chain joins TRBV6-5 to TRBJ1-1, with D possibly being TRBD1 (5 bases). The CDR3 is 15 amino acids. Germline loops: CDR1 MNHEY, CDR2 SVGAGI. Between the trimmed V and J ends, which lost 6 bases and 1 base, there was a span of 15 bases. The CDR3 DNA follows: TGTGCCAGCAGCCATGGGGGATACGAGAACACTGAAGCTTTCTTT. Translating it yields CASSHGGYENTEAFF.